The sequence of this T cell receptor (beta chain) was determined in a study of regulatory T cells in long-lasting Graves disease. Construction of TCR beta libraries relied on iRepertoire HTBI primers and on Arm-PCR targeting CDR3 regions. TCRdb called the multiplex PCR reads again in MiXCR, with one record for every CDR3 protein. The sample holds roughly 430,000 distinct CDR3 sequences; about 15% are singletons and the top ten take about 11%. This clonotype was detected a few times. Time point denoted: newly diagnosed GD, antithyroid drugs for less than 3 months. There was RNA extracted from PBMCs, and the TCR library was made from it. By American Thyroid Association guidelines, Graves' disease was diagnosed in the cohort. This sample also belongs to another study, concerning T cells in Graves' hyperthyroidism and ophthalmopathy. From that second work: Stability of Graves' hyperthyroidism was defined as absent ophthalmopathy progression within 18 months. The HTBI primer set drove a first-round RT-PCR of the TCR CDR3.

This TCR derives from a woman aged 25 to 45 with Graves disease. The sample was peripheral blood mononuclear cells (PBMCs), taken at new diagnosis, from a patient treated with antithyroid drugs.

CDR3 in amino acids: CASSLAASSSGRSKNIQYF. DNA for the CDR3: TGTGCCAGCAGCTTGGCCGCGTCGAGTAGCGGGAGGTCCAAAAACATTCAGTACTTC. V and J are TRBV5-4 and TRBJ2-4; 10 bases are shared with TRBD2. The CDR3 has 19 amino acids. The germline gives CDR1 SGHNT, CDR2 YYREEE (reference sequence). Trimming took 0 bases from V and 2 from J; bases not matched to a gene: 11.